Detailed here is one TCR beta chain. In its sample, this clone was seen a few times. This receptor's antigen is unknown. Base qualities are not provided; no much larger clone lies one nucleotide away. The time point label, read with the paper, signifies: baseline before first vaccination. Vaccinee samples were obtained from the UK trials COV001 and COV002, which included a single-blind randomized controlled phase 2/3 trial of AZD1222 (ChAdOx1 nCoV-19) in healthy adults. Trial participant PBMC samples were collected at day 0 and day 28 after the second dose for TCRbeta chain sequencing. The CDR3 regions of human TCRbeta chains were subjected to immunosequencing. The source study handled its data this way. Repertoire TCRs were checked for matches against a reference library of SARS-CoV-2-specific TCRs that had been generated using the MIRA antigen-specificity platform. Breadth was defined as the fraction of unique TCRs that were SARS-CoV-2-associated. Depth was defined as the fraction of total T cells that were SARS-CoV-2-associated. Using the MIRA data, each spike-specific TCR was assigned both to the spike region to which the TCR was reactive and to a CD4 or CD8 class. Log10-transformed breadth and depth values were compared by one-way ANOVA with Sidak's multiple comparisons tests. Imported from immuneACCESS, the table was reduced by TCRdb to in-frame sequences with V and J called. These copies leave out some clones; in studies compared against another copy, an unresolved V gene accounts for under half, and the cause of the remainder is not known. Clonal size and the V and J genes are those of that table, whereas D and trimming came from the DNA. The sample records about 120,000 clones, around 90% of which are singletons. Clones ranked in the top ten supply 1.5% to 2% of the sample.

The record originates from a study of T cell responses to AZD1222 COVID-19 vaccine (dated by TCRdb to the early 2020s). Regarding the research as a whole: AZD1222 recipients whose second dose came at about 4 weeks and those whose second dose came at about 12 weeks were combined into one group, since spike-specific TCR depth and breadth did not differ between the two schedules. A total of 230 or so trial participants underwent TCR sequencing, of whom some 210 received two doses of AZD1222 and around 26 received two doses of the MenACWY control vaccine. Trial participants were enrolled by age into subgroups of 18-55, 56-69 and 70-plus years, and around 140, 26 and 57 TCR-sequenced participants, respectively, were included in these subgroups.

The research as a whole found: The vaccine-associated CD4 TCRs covered the entire spike protein, and the dominant responses fell in regions 160-218 and 743-854. Nearly half of unique spike-specific TCRs reportedly recognized epitopes outside regions mutated in the B.1.351 and B.1.1.7 variants. After two AZD1222 doses, spike-specific TCR breadth and depth were significantly higher than at day 0 and than in MenACWY recipients. In the small 56-69-year group, the increase in depth fell short of significance, most likely because of low power. Conclusions about previously exposed vaccinees were limited because only six AZD1222 recipients were SARS-CoV-2 seropositive at baseline. Because no day 14 peak-response samples were available, the repertoires could be characterized only after the peak T cell response. Participants were mostly white British and included more females than males, and it was suggested by the authors that clonal diversity may have been underestimated.

V drops 1 base and J drops 10 bases, leaving 17 bases in between. Via the germline V gene, CDR1 is SGHDT and CDR2 YYEEEE. Taken from cysteine to phenylalanine, the CDR3 has 14 residues. Only the CDR3 portion is preserved as DNA: 42 bases, with reading frame beginning at the first base. This sequence uses TRBV5-6 and TRBJ1-1; the D gene remains uncertain. The sample consisted of peripheral blood, taken on day 0 of AZD1222 vaccination. The TCR sequence derives from an adult in good health. The base sequence is TGTGCCAGCAGCTTGAGGCAGTCAAGGCTAGGAGCTTTCTTT. This codes for CASSLRQSRLGAFF.